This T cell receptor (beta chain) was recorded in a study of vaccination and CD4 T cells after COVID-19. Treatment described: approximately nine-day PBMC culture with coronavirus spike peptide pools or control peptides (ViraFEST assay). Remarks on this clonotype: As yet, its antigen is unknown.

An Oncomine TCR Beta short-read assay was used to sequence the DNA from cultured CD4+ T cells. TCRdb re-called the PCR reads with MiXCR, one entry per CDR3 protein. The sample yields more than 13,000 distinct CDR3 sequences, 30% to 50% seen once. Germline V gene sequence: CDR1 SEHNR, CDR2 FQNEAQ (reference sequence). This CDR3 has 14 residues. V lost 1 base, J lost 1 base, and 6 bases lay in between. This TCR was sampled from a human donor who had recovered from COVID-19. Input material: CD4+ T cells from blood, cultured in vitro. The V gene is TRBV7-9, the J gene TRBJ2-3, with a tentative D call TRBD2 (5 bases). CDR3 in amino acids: CASSLGRGTDTQYF. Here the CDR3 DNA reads TGTGCCAGCAGCTTAGGGCGGGGCACAGATACGCAGTATTTT.